Presented here are 15 T cell receptor beta chains from one specimen sequenced in a study of neurological immune-mediated disorders. Via MiXCR, TCRdb re-called the 5' RACE reads, giving one row per CDR3 protein. The sample lists 32,000 or so distinct CDR3 sequences; about 12% were seen once. The specimen was PBMCs. These receptors were collected from an older woman in good health.

Points on this clonotype: Just one base apart from a much larger clone, this may be a read error. The chain recombines TRBV11-2 with TRBJ2-1, with TRBD2 identical over 8 bases. This CDR3 spans 15 amino acids. In germline, CDR1 is SGHAT, CDR2 FQNNGV. J lost 4 bases, V lost 1 base, and 3 bases had no gene match. Here the CDR3 DNA reads TGTGCCAGCAGCTTAGTAGCGGGGTTTTACAATGAGCAGTTCTTC. This sequence encodes CASSLVAGFYNEQFF.

This clonotype was counted many times. V gene TRBV5-6 combines with J gene TRBJ1-1, with D unclear. From germline, CDR1 is SGHDT and CDR2 YYEEEE. The CDR3 loop spans 17 amino acids. V was shortened by 1 base and J by 1 base, with 17 bases between the two germline ends. CDR3 in amino acids: CASSLLVKQVSNTEAFF. In nucleotides, the CDR3 is TGTGCCAGCAGCTTGCTCGTAAAGCAGGTGTCGAACACTGAAGCTTTCTTT.

This clonotype was counted many times. The gene calls are TRBV10-3 and TRBJ2-5; maybe TRBD2 (7 bases). This CDR3 has 16 residues. Germline assignment: CDR1 ENHRY and CDR2 SYGVKD. V lost 6 bases, J lost 1 base, and 18 bases lay in between. CDR3 DNA sequence: TGTGCCATCAGCGGAGTACGGGGGGCGCTCCAAGAGACCCAGTACTTC. Amino acid sequence: CAISGVRGALQETQYF.

Ten or more counts support this clonotype. This CDR3 is CASSRSGTGSENEQFF. The CDR3, as DNA: TGTGCCAGCAGCCGATCCGGGACAGGGAGTGAGAATGAGCAGTTCTTC. V and J are TRBV3-1 and TRBJ2-1; 9 bases line up with TRBD1. This CDR3 is built from 16 residues. V lost 4 bases and J lost 7; bases outside the gene matches: 11. The germline CDR1 and CDR2 sequences are LGHDT and YNNKEL (reference sequence).

At least ten counts were recorded for this clonotype. V gene TRBV6-5 combines with J gene TRBJ1-5, with 7 bases that match TRBD1. Looked up from germline, CDR1 is MNHEY and CDR2 is SVGAGI. This CDR3 has 14 amino acids. J lost 1 base, V lost 5 bases, and 2 bases had no gene match. The CDR3 bases are TGTGCCAGCAGTCCGGGACAGAGCAATCAGCCCCAGCATTTT. Translated, it gives CASSPGQSNQPQHF.

This clonotype showed up many times. CDR3 residues: CASSLARNTIYF. The CDR3 nucleotides are TGTGCCAGCAGTTTAGCTCGAAACACCATATATTTT. V is TRBV12-3 or TRBV12-4 and J is TRBJ1-3; no definite D call. This CDR3 is built from 12 residues. V lost 0 bases and J 5 bases, leaving 2 bases between the germline ends.

This clonotype was recorded at least ten times. The chain recombines TRBV20-1 with TRBJ2-7, with 7 nucleotides matching TRBD1. CDR3 length: 14 residues. The ends lost 5 bases at V and 0 bases at J; junction bases unmatched: 7. Germline V gene sequence: CDR1 DFQATT, CDR2 SNEGSKA (reference sequence). CDR3 DNA sequence: TGCAGTGCTTCAGACAGGGTAAGCTCCTACGAGCAGTACTTC. Its protein product is CSASDRVSSYEQYF.

CDR3 loop: CSASVAWGTEAFF. CDR3 coding DNA: TGCAGTGCTAGTGTGGCATGGGGCACAGAAGCTTTCTTT. V is TRBV20-1 and J is TRBJ1-1; a weak D match, TRBD1 (5 bases). The germline gives CDR1 DFQATT, CDR2 SNEGSKA (reference sequence). The CDR3 runs 13 residues. V lost 3 bases and J lost 8, with 16 bases in between.

This clonotype was counted ten times or more. The J gene is TRBJ1-1, the V gene TRBV18, with unresolved D. V was trimmed by 3 bases and J by 1 base, leaving 9 bases between them. Germline values: CDR1 KGHSH, CDR2 LQKENI. The CDR3 length is 14 residues. CDR3 DNA: TGTGCCAGCTCACCTATTACAACGAACACTGAAGCTTTCTTT. It yields the protein CASSPITTNTEAFF.

This clonotype was observed many times. V and J are TRBV5-1 and TRBJ2-4; TRBD1 is a possible D gene (5 bases). The CDR3 consists of 15 residues. V dropped 0 bases and J dropped 5 bases, with 12 bases sitting between them. Germline CDR1 is SGHRS and CDR2 is YFSETQ. The CDR3 loop reads CASSLGDSAQNIQYF. CDR3 DNA sequence: TGCGCCAGCAGCTTGGGAGACAGTGCCCAAAACATTCAGTACTTC.

This clonotype was found many times. J is TRBJ1-4 and V is TRBV7-2, with unresolved D. CDR1 and CDR2 (germline): SGHTA, FQGNSA. The CDR3 is 16 residues long. Trimming took 5 bases from V and 4 from J, leaving 17 bases between them. The CDR3 DNA is TGTGCCAGCAGCCTTAGCCAACTGATACTTAATGAAAAACTGTTTTTT. It encodes CASSLSQLILNEKLFF.

This clonotype was seen many times. The chain links TRBV20-1 to TRBJ2-3, with 7 bases aligning to TRBD2. This CDR3 comprises 15 residues. With 1 base clipped from V and 0 bases from J, the junction kept 4 bases outside the gene matches. The V gene's germline CDR1 is DFQATT and CDR2 SNEGSKA (reference sequence). The CDR3 region is CSARGGAGSTDTQYF. CDR3 DNA sequence: TGCAGTGCTAGAGGGGGAGCGGGGAGCACAGATACGCAGTATTTT.

Ten or more counts support this clonotype. This sequence joins TRBV7-2 and TRBJ2-7; a possible D gene is TRBD2 (7 bases). CDR3 length: 15 residues. The V end lost 6 bases, the J end lost 2 bases, and 17 bases lay between the germline ends. The germline CDR1 and CDR2 sequences are SGHTA and FQGNSA. The chain's CDR3 is CASRQEGGGTYEQYF. In DNA form, the CDR3 reads TGTGCCAGCAGACAAGAGGGGGGGGGGACCTACGAGCAGTACTTC.

The chain carries TRBV7-8 and TRBJ1-1; possibly TRBD1 for D (6 bases). There are 15 residues in the CDR3. Per the germline V gene, CDR1 is SGHVS and CDR2 is FQNEAQ. The V and J ends lost 4 bases and 3 bases respectively, with 15 bases between them. The CDR3 DNA reads TGTGCCAGCAGCTCCTCGGGGGCCGATGACACTGAAGCTTTCTTT. Protein sequence: CASSSSGADDTEAFF. The full variable domain, rest sourced from reference TRBV7-8 and TRBJ1-1, is GAGVSQSPRYKVAKRGQDVALRCDPISGHVSLFWYQQALGQGPEFLTYFQNEAQLDKSGLPSDRFFAERPEGSVSTLKIQRTQQEDSAVYLCASSSSGADDTEAFFGQGTRLTVV.

The sample holds many counts of this clonotype. The chain uses TRBV20-1 and TRBJ1-1, with a tentative D call TRBD1 (5 bases). CDR1 and CDR2 from the germline V gene are DFQATT and SNEGSKA (reference sequence). The CDR3 has 16 amino acids. V shed 0 bases and J shed 1 base, with 15 bases lying between them. CDR3 in amino acids: CSARDGRGTPNTEAFF. CDR3 coding DNA: TGCAGTGCTAGAGACGGAAGGGGCACTCCGAACACTGAAGCTTTCTTT.